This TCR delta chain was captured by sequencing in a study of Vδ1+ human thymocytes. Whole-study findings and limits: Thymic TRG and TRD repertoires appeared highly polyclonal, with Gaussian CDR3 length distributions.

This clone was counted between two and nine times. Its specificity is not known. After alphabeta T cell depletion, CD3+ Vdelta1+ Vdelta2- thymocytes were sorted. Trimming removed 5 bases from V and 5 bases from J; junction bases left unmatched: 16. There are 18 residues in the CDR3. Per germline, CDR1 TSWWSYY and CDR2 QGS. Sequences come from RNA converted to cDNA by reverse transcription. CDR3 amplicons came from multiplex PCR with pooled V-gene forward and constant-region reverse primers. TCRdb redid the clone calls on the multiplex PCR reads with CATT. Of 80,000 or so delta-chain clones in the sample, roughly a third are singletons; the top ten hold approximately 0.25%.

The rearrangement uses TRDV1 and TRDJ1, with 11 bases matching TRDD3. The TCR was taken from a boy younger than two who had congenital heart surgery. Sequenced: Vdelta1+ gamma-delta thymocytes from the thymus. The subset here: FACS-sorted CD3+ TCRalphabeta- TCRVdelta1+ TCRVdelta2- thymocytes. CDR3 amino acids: CALGPSYWGIRGEDKLIF. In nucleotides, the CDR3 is TGTGCTCTTGGGCCTTCCTACTGGGGGATAAGGGGAGAAGATAAACTCATCTTT.